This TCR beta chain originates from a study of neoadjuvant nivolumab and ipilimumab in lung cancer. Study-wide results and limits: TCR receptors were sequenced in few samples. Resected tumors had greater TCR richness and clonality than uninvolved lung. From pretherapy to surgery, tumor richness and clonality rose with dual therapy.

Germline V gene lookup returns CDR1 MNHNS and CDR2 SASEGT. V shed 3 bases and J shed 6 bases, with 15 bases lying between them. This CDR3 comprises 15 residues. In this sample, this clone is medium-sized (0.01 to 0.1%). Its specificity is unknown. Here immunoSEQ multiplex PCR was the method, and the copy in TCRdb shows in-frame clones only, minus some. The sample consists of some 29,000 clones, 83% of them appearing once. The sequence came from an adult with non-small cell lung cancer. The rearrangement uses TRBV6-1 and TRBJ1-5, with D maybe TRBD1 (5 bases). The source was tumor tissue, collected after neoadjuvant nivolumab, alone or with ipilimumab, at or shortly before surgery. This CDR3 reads CASSDGGDERQPQHF. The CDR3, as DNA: TGTGCCAGCAGTGACGGAGGGGACGAGCGTCAGCCCCAGCATTTT.